The present T cell receptor beta chain was sequenced within a study of cytomegalovirus exposure and HLA in healthy donors. The PCR contained 60 Vbeta and 13 Jbeta primers. In the authors' workflow: Later, about 80 million unique TCR beta chains were counted in an analysis, and about 12 million of them were shared. Sequencing was performed with immunoSEQ multiplex PCR; in TCRdb, only in-frame clones are kept and a portion is missing. The V and J calls and clone size come from that table; D and trimming were worked out from the DNA. The table has 50,000 to 55,000 clones, 81% seen once. Looked up from germline, CDR1 is MNHEY and CDR2 is SMNVEV (reference sequence). The trim removed 9 bases at V and 4 bases at J, leaving 9 bases unmatched. The CDR3 contains 15 residues.

The sequenced sample was PBMCs. This receptor was identified in a boy between 10 and 17 years old in good health and CMV-seropositive. V and J are TRBV27 and TRBJ1-5, with 10 bases fitting TRBD1. The CDR3 is CASGDRGRMNQPQHF. CDR3 bases: TGTGCCAGTGGTGACAGGGGGCGCATGAATCAGCCCCAGCATTTT.